This TCR beta chain was identified in a study of T cell responses to AZD1222 COVID-19 vaccine. Sequencing used immunoSEQ multiplex PCR; TCRdb keeps in-frame clones, though not all of them. The sample shows roughly 130,000 clones, about nine tenths of them seen only once. A word on this clone: Its antigen remains unidentified.

CDR1 SGHAT and CDR2 FQNNGV come from the germline V gene. The CDR3 loop spans 11 amino acids. V was pared by 3 bases and J by 11 bases, with 8 bases between. Study-wide results and limits: Vaccination with two AZD1222 doses was followed by a rise in Spike-specific TCR breadth and depth. Seropositive at baseline were only five or six AZD1222 recipients. Females made up more of the donors, who were largely white British, and clonal diversity may have come out too low. In all cases, repertoires were sampled only after the peak T cell response.

The sequence was obtained from an adult in good health. The rearrangement links TRBV11-2 to TRBJ2-1; D remains ambiguous. Sequenced material: peripheral blood, taken on day 0 of MenACWY control vaccination. In DNA form, the CDR3 reads TGTGCCAGCAGCTTCGACTCTCAGCAGTTCTTC. Protein product: CASSFDSQQFF.